The rows below give T cell receptor beta chains drawn from one sample of a study of patients and donors after allogeneic stem cell transplantation. A single record per CDR3 protein comes from TCRdb applying MiXCR to the RT-PCR reads. In the table there are roughly 880,000 distinct CDR3 sequences, around 17% of which are singletons. Sequencing was performed on blood, either unsorted or a sorted T cell fraction (not recorded which). These receptors were taken from a human donor who was either an allogeneic HSCT recipient or a stem cell or donor lymphocyte infusion donor (not recorded which). It is not recorded whose cells these are; they may come from a transplant donor. CDR3s leave out the opening cysteine and the closing phenylalanine or tryptophan. The order of the fields is D gene, V gene, CDR3 protein. A D gene is named only where the DNA matches it firmly.

d_call: NA
v_call: TRBV28
cdr3_aa: ASSPKTRRVWTYEQY

d_call: TRBD2
v_call: TRBV14
cdr3_aa: ASSQDQGSGVLDEQF

d_call: NA
v_call: TRBV19
cdr3_aa: ASNLAPSGANVLT

d_call: TRBD2
v_call: TRBV6-2/TRBV6-3
cdr3_aa: ASSYEGLAGGYEQF

d_call: NA
v_call: TRBV11-2
cdr3_aa: ASSLEASRSNYGYT

d_call: NA
v_call: TRBV20-1
cdr3_aa: SAGDSSNQPQH

d_call: NA
v_call: TRBV5-1
cdr3_aa: ASSLGGERGQPQH

d_call: TRBD2
v_call: TRBV20-1
cdr3_aa: SAIRLAEIQETQY

d_call: TRBD2
v_call: TRBV20-1
cdr3_aa: SARLGGTSGSNEQF

d_call: NA
v_call: TRBV12-3/TRBV12-4
cdr3_aa: ASSLLLGSKQF

d_call: TRBD1
v_call: TRBV20-1
cdr3_aa: SAGWDRAKKSNQPQH

d_call: NA
v_call: TRBV9
cdr3_aa: ASSAEGQGNEKLF

d_call: TRBD2
v_call: TRBV12-3/TRBV12-4
cdr3_aa: ASFQREVGNTQY

d_call: TRBD2
v_call: TRBV6-5
cdr3_aa: ASSSPGTSKLGGDTQY

d_call: NA
v_call: TRBV6-2/TRBV6-3
cdr3_aa: ASSYPEETQY

d_call: NA
v_call: TRBV12-3/TRBV12-4
cdr3_aa: ASGGKDTQY

d_call: NA
v_call: TRBV5-1
cdr3_aa: ASSFAEIDRTEAF

d_call: NA
v_call: TRBV2
cdr3_aa: ASMEGYEQY

d_call: TRBD2
v_call: TRBV11-2
cdr3_aa: ASSLIGVLAGAYNEQF

d_call: NA
v_call: TRBV5-1
cdr3_aa: ASSLADSSYEQY

d_call: TRBD2
v_call: TRBV20-1
cdr3_aa: SARGRTSGSTDTQY

d_call: TRBD2
v_call: TRBV27
cdr3_aa: ASSPGLAGGQGEQY

d_call: TRBD1
v_call: TRBV20-1
cdr3_aa: SASPRGQGVNGYT

d_call: TRBD1
v_call: TRBV20-1
cdr3_aa: SAVGQDGYEQY

d_call: NA
v_call: TRBV29-1
cdr3_aa: SVEDAVQETQY

d_call: TRBD1
v_call: TRBV12-3/TRBV12-4
cdr3_aa: ASVPGQGAREKLF

d_call: NA
v_call: TRBV7-3
cdr3_aa: ASSSTGGYGYT

d_call: NA
v_call: TRBV12-3/TRBV12-4
cdr3_aa: ASRFGASNQPQH

d_call: NA
v_call: TRBV7-8
cdr3_aa: ASSQILGPFRETQY

d_call: NA
v_call: TRBV5-1
cdr3_aa: ASSLGALRDNEQF

d_call: NA
v_call: TRBV12-3/TRBV12-4
cdr3_aa: ASSGADTQY

d_call: NA
v_call: TRBV4-3
cdr3_aa: ASSQDGWGKPNQPQH